Detailed here is one T cell receptor (beta chain). The sample is drawn from a study of ipilimumab plus nivolumab after autologous stem cell transplantation. CDR3 length: 12 amino acids. Trimming left V 3 bases short and J 7 bases short, with 9 bases between. Germline V gene lookup returns CDR1 MDHEN and CDR2 SYDVKM. Clones were read by immunoSEQ multiplex PCR, and TCRdb kept only the in-frame ones, dropping some. Of approximately 17,000 clones listed, about three quarters are singletons. The chain joins TRBV28 to TRBJ1-2, with D hard to call. This clonotype was sampled from a male donor with diffuse large B-cell lymphoma. The starting material was PBMCs, obtained in a trial of ipilimumab plus nivolumab as post-transplant consolidation. CDR3 nucleotides: TGTGCCAGCAGTTTGTTCGGCGGTGGCTACACCTTC. Translated: CASSLFGGGYTF.